Listed here are 29 T cell receptor beta chains from one sample, sequenced in a study of regulatory T cells in long-lasting Graves disease. Time point specified: persistent/refractory GD, antithyroid drugs over 5 years with positive TRAb. Following extraction of RNA from PBMCs, that RNA was used to make the TCR library. Both iRepertoire HTBI primers and Arm-PCR of CDR3 regions were used to build the TCR beta libraries. TCRdb re-called the multiplex PCR reads with MiXCR, one entry per CDR3 protein. The repertoire includes around 500,000 distinct CDR3 sequences, around 21% of them detected once, and less than 9% sits in the top ten. The sample consisted of peripheral blood mononuclear cells (PBMCs), taken when the disease was refractory, from a patient treated with antithyroid drugs. The receptors shown here come from a female donor with Graves disease.

This clonotype was detected ten times or more. V usage is TRBV7-2 and J usage is TRBJ1-1; 7 bases agree with TRBD1. Germline values: CDR1 SGHTA, CDR2 FQGNSA. V shed 5 bases, J shed 6 bases, and the junction held 6 bases outside the gene matches. This CDR3 contains 13 residues. Written as DNA, the CDR3 is TGTGCCAGCAGCCTCGGAGGGGGCCCTGAAGCTTTCTTT. Its translation: CASSLGGGPEAFF.

The genes are TRBV30 and TRBJ2-7, with 10 positions matching TRBD2. J lost 7 bases, V lost 4 bases, and 4 bases had no gene match. Germline V gene sequence: CDR1 GTSNPN, CDR2 SVGIG (reference sequence). This CDR3 is 12 amino acids long. The CDR3 DNA follows: TGTGCCTGGACTAGCGGGAGTGGAGAGCAGTACTTC. Translated, it gives CAWTSGSGEQYF. The variable domain in full, with the rest retrieved from reference TRBV30 and TRBJ2-7, is SQTIHQWPATLVQPVGSPLSLECTVEGTSNPNLYWYRQAAGRGLQLLFYSVGIGQISSEVPQNLSASRPQDRQFILSSKKLLLSDSGFYLCAWTSGSGEQYFGPGTRLTVT.

With regard to this clonotype: Since a much larger clone is just one base distant, this may be a read error. The rearrangement joins TRBV4-2 to TRBJ2-7, with 12 bases fitting TRBD2. This CDR3 has 15 residues. Germline values: CDR1 LGHNA, CDR2 YNFKEQ. The V gene end was trimmed by 1 base and the J gene end by 4 bases; junction bases not matched to a gene: 2. The chain's CDR3 is CASSQGLAGEYEQYF. CDR3 DNA: TGTGCCAGCAGCCAAGGACTAGCGGGAGAGTACGAGCAGTACTTC.

V and J are TRBV5-8 and TRBJ1-1, with TRBD1 identical over 7 bases. This CDR3 has 16 residues. The V segment lost 2 bases and the J segment 1 base; nucleotides outside the gene matches: 8. The germline gives CDR1 SGHTS, CDR2 YDEGEE. The CDR3 region has the DNA TGTGCCAGCAGCTTCTCCGGGACAGTTTCGAACACTGAAGCTTTCTTT. Amino acids: CASSFSGTVSNTEAFF. Supplemented by reference TRBV5-8 and TRBJ1-1, the full variable domain reads EAGVTQSPTHLIKTRGQQATLRCSPISGHTSVYWYQQALGLGLQFLLWYDEGEERNRGNFPPRFSGRQFPNYSSELNVNALELEDSALYLCASSFSGTVSNTEAFFGQGTRLTVV.

A few counts support this clonotype. This chain joins TRBV19 and TRBJ2-6; weak D call: TRBD2 (6 bases). CDR1 is LNHDA, CDR2 SQIVND, per germline (reference sequence). V lost 7 bases, J lost 1 base, and 14 bases lay in between. The length of the CDR3 is 16 residues. DNA for the CDR3: TGTGCCAGTACCGATAGGCGGGGTTCTGGGGCCAACGTCCTGACTTTC. Its translation is CASTDRRGSGANVLTF. The full variable domain, in which reference TRBV19 and TRBJ2-6 provide the parts outside the CDR3, is DGGITQSPKYLFRKEGQNVTLSCEQNLNHDAMYWYRQDPGQGLRLIYYSQIVNDFQKGDIAEGYSVSREKKESFPLTVTSAQKNPTAFYLCASTDRRGSGANVLTFGAGSRLTVL.

This chain joins TRBV19 and TRBJ2-6; weak D call: TRBD1 (6 bases). This CDR3 spans 16 amino acids. The germline V gene encodes CDR1 LNHDA and CDR2 SQIVND (reference sequence). Trimming took 3 bases from V and 3 from J, leaving 12 bases between them. In nucleotides, the CDR3 is TGTGCCAGTAGTATCCCTGGGGGCTTTGGGGCCAACGTCCTGACTTTC. Its translation: CASSIPGGFGANVLTF.

The J gene is TRBJ1-2, the V gene TRBV29-1, with D perhaps matching TRBD1 (5 bases). The CDR3 length is 11 residues. Germline lookup yields CDR1 SQVTM and CDR2 ANQGSEA. V was cut by 6 bases and J by 8 bases, with 13 bases left in between. Here the CDR3 DNA reads TGCAGCGTGGTGGCGGCAGGGGGCTACACCTTC. This gives the protein CSVVAAGGYTF.

In this sample, this clonotype turned up many times. V usage is TRBV11-2 and J usage is TRBJ2-5; D is uncertain. The germline V gene has CDR1 SGHAT and CDR2 FQNNGV. V lost 2 bases, J lost 4 bases, and 11 bases lay in between. The CDR3 has 14 amino acids. CDR3: CASSLLRNGETQYF. CDR3 DNA sequence: TGTGCCAGCAGCTTATTGCGTAACGGAGAGACCCAGTACTTC.

A few counts support this clonotype. The chain uses TRBV29-1 and TRBJ2-7, with 9 bases aligning to TRBD1. The CDR3 loop spans 18 amino acids. The trim removed 7 bases at V and 2 bases at J, leaving 21 bases unmatched. Germline CDR1 SQVTM, CDR2 ANQGSEA. CDR3 in amino acids: CSARITPSRDRETYEQYF. CDR3 in DNA: TGCAGCGCCCGGATCACTCCAAGCCGGGACAGGGAGACCTACGAGCAGTACTTC.

This clonotype was found many times. The chain employs TRBV6-1 and TRBJ1-6; tentatively, D is TRBD1 (6 bases). The CDR3 length is 14 residues. Trimming took off 7 bases at V and 9 bases at J, with 16 bases between the two ends. CDR1 and CDR2 (germline): MNHNS, SASEGT. The CDR3 reads CASTHGGASSPLHF. The CDR3 DNA reads as TGTGCCAGCACCCACGGGGGCGCAAGTTCACCCCTCCACTTT.

This clonotype was seen repeatedly, ten times or more. The genes are TRBV5-1 and TRBJ2-6; 9 bases agree with TRBD1. This CDR3 has 18 residues. Germline CDR1 reads SGHRS; CDR2 reads YFSETQ. V shed 4 bases and J 0 bases; nucleotides not matched to a gene: 8. CDR3 nucleotides: TGCGCCAGCAGCCCCTCGGGACAGGGATTCTCTGGGGCCAACGTCCTGACTTTC. Translated: CASSPSGQGFSGANVLTF. The variable domain in full, with the rest retrieved from reference TRBV5-1 and TRBJ2-6, is KAGVTQTPRYLIKTRGQQVTLSCSPISGHRSVSWYQQTPGQGLQFLFEYFSETQRNKGNFPGRFSGRQFSNSRSEMNVSTLELGDSALYLCASSPSGQGFSGANVLTFGAGSRLTVL.

The V gene is TRBV7-8, the J gene TRBJ1-2; D not resolved. The CDR3 consists of 13 residues. Looked up from germline, CDR1 is SGHVS and CDR2 is FQNEAQ. V lost 4 bases, J lost 7 bases, and 13 bases lay in between. The CDR3 protein is CASSSPVTSGYTF. The CDR3 bases are TGTGCCAGCAGCTCTCCCGTTACGAGTGGCTACACCTTC.

This clonotype was found many times. The chain couples TRBV28 to TRBJ2-5; 7 bases align to TRBD2. After removal of 6 bases from V and 5 bases from J, the junction contained 9 bases not matched to a gene. Germline lookup yields CDR1 MDHEN and CDR2 SYDVKM. The CDR3 is 14 residues long. Written as DNA, the CDR3 is TGTGCCAGCAGCTCCACGGGAGGCTGGGAGACCCAGTACTTC. Residues: CASSSTGGWETQYF.

This clonotype was picked up a small number of times. The gene calls are TRBV20-1 and TRBJ2-5; 13 bases are a match to TRBD2. Germline V gene sequence: CDR1 DFQATT, CDR2 SNEGSKA (reference sequence). V lost 0 bases and J lost 2; bases outside the gene matches: 9. The CDR3 runs 18 residues. The CDR3 coding sequence is TGCAGTGCTAGAGAACTGACTAGCGGGAGGCCCTGGCAAGAGACCCAGTACTTC. This gives the protein CSARELTSGRPWQETQYF.

The genes are TRBV27 and TRBJ2-7; tentative D call: TRBD2 (6 bases). V dropped 3 bases and J dropped 2 bases, with 20 bases sitting between them. From germline, CDR1 is MNHEY and CDR2 SMNVEV (reference sequence). This CDR3 spans 17 amino acids. CDR3 in DNA: TGTGCCAGCAGTTTCACTCCCGGGGAGGCTGTGGCCTACGAGCAGTACTTC. Protein: CASSFTPGEAVAYEQYF.

This clonotype was detected ten times or more. The chain carries TRBV27 and TRBJ1-2, with D uncertain. The CDR3 runs to 14 residues. Germline values: CDR1 MNHEY, CDR2 SMNVEV (reference sequence). V gave up 6 bases and J gave up 5 bases, with 16 bases separating them. For the CDR3, the DNA is TGTGCCAGCAGCCCTCGCAGCGAGAGGTATGGCTACACCTTC. Translated, it gives CASSPRSERYGYTF.

This clonotype was seen a few times. This chain uses TRBV7-2 with TRBJ2-3, with unresolved D. With 5 bases removed from V and 6 bases from J, the gap between germline ends came to 12 bases. The germline gives CDR1 SGHTA, CDR2 FQGNSA. The CDR3 runs to 13 residues. This CDR3 reads CASSPATRDTQYF. CDR3 DNA: TGTGCCAGCAGCCCAGCAACCCGTGATACGCAGTATTTT.

Concerning this clonotype: This clone may be a read error of a much larger clone one base away. This sequence joins TRBV12-3 or TRBV12-4 and TRBJ2-7, with 7 bases aligning to TRBD2. The CDR3 totals 14 residues. Trimming removed 6 bases from V and 5 bases from J; junction bases left unmatched: 10. CDR3 residues: CASRPTSLSDEQYF. The DNA of the CDR3 is TGTGCCAGCAGACCGACTAGCCTCAGCGACGAGCAGTACTTC.

The chain employs TRBV7-9 and TRBJ2-7; D is perhaps TRBD2 (5 bases). V dropped 3 bases and J dropped 4 bases, with 13 bases sitting between them. CDR1 and CDR2 (germline): SEHNR, FQNEAQ (reference sequence). The CDR3 is made up of 14 amino acids. CDR3 sequence: CASSFAGKPYEQYF. The CDR3 DNA is TGTGCCAGCAGCTTCGCCGGGAAGCCTTACGAGCAGTACTTC.

Many counts were recorded for this clonotype. The chain combines TRBV28 with TRBJ1-1; D is uncertain. The V gene lost 8 bases and the J gene lost 6 bases, with 16 bases spanning the gap. The germline CDR1 and CDR2 sequences are MDHEN and SYDVKM. The CDR3 covers 13 residues. CDR3 sequence reads: CASAKGSAAEAFF. The CDR3 DNA reads TGTGCCAGCGCAAAGGGATCTGCCGCTGAAGCTTTCTTT.

The chain couples TRBV4-1 to TRBJ1-1; TRBD1 aligns across 8 bases. The V gene's germline CDR1 is MGHRA and CDR2 YSYEKL. The CDR3 loop spans 15 amino acids. With 0 bases clipped from V and 4 bases from J, the junction kept 4 bases outside the gene matches. CDR3 loop: CASSQDGQGATEAFF. CDR3 in DNA: TGCGCCAGCAGCCAAGATGGCCAGGGGGCCACTGAAGCTTTCTTT.

This chain joins TRBV7-2 and TRBJ2-7, with no clear D. CDR1 SGHTA and CDR2 FQGNSA come from the germline V gene. V was pared by 6 bases and J by 4 bases, with 10 bases between. This CDR3 contains 12 residues. The CDR3 coding sequence is TGTGCCAGCAGTCCCCATGGATACGAGCAGTACTTC. Protein: CASSPHGYEQYF.

This clonotype came up a few times. The V and J genes are TRBV29-1 and TRBJ2-7; a possible D gene is TRBD1 (7 bases). In germline, CDR1 is SQVTM, CDR2 ANQGSEA. The CDR3 is made up of 14 amino acids. Trimming stripped 3 bases from V and 4 bases from J, with 16 bases between. Here the CDR3 reads CSVEVAGQIYEQYF. Written as DNA, the CDR3 is TGCAGCGTTGAGGTTGCGGGACAGATTTACGAGCAGTACTTC.

The J gene is TRBJ2-1, the V gene TRBV13; TRBD2 matches 8 bases. Germline lookup yields CDR1 PRHDT and CDR2 FYEKMQ (reference sequence). The CDR3 spans 15 residues. The ends lost 6 bases at V and 5 bases at J; junction bases unmatched: 9. CDR3 sequence reads: CASSSLGGGNNEQFF. Here the CDR3 DNA reads TGTGCCAGCAGTTCCCTCGGGGGGGGAAACAATGAGCAGTTCTTC.

Of note for this clonotype: A read error may be the cause here, since a much bigger clone is one base away. The chain uses TRBV28 and TRBJ1-2, with TRBD1 as a possible D gene (5 bases). With 5 bases removed from V and 12 bases from J, the gap between germline ends came to 25 bases. The CDR3 extends over 15 amino acids. Germline CDR1 is MDHEN and CDR2 is SYDVKM. CDR3 DNA: TGTGCCAGCAGTACCCCCTCGCGACAGTCCCGAGGCCACACCTTC. It specifies CASSTPSRQSRGHTF.

This clonotype was picked up a small number of times. The rearrangement links TRBV6-5 to TRBJ2-2; unclear D gene. The CDR3 totals 14 residues. Germline V lookup: CDR1 MNHEY, CDR2 SVGAGI. The V gene lost 0 bases and the J gene lost 4 bases, with 6 bases spanning the gap. CDR3 in DNA: TGTGCCAGCAGTTACTCTCGTGTCACCGGGGAGCTGTTTTTT. It is translated as CASSYSRVTGELFF.

In this sample, this clonotype turned up many times. The CDR3 spells CASSLGFDYEQYF. As DNA, the CDR3 is TGTGCCAGCAGCTTAGGGTTCGACTACGAGCAGTACTTC. The chain carries TRBV7-2 and TRBJ2-7; D is undetermined. The CDR3 runs to 13 residues. Trimming took off 1 base at V and 3 bases at J, with 7 bases between the two ends. Germline assignment: CDR1 SGHTA and CDR2 FQGNSA. Full variable domain (remainder filled in from reference TRBV7-2 and TRBJ2-7): GAGVSQSPSNKVTEKGKDVELRCDPISGHTALYWYRQSLGQGLEFLIYFQGNSAPDKSGLPSDRFSAERTGGSVSTLTIQRTQQEDSAVYLCASSLGFDYEQYFGPGTRLTVT.

This clonotype was picked up many times. The chain uses TRBV2 and TRBJ2-7; no definite D call. Germline values: CDR1 SNHLY, CDR2 FYNNEI. V was trimmed by 3 bases and J by 5 bases, leaving 17 bases between them. This CDR3 has 15 residues. The chain's CDR3 is CASSDEVGGSHEQYF. The DNA of the CDR3 is TGTGCCAGCAGTGACGAAGTGGGTGGGTCCCACGAGCAGTACTTC.

The genes are TRBV19 and TRBJ1-2; no definite D call. Between the trimmed V and J ends, which lost 0 bases and 4 bases, there was a span of 3 bases. The CDR3 has 12 amino acids. Germline lookup yields CDR1 LNHDA and CDR2 SQIVND (reference sequence). DNA for the CDR3: TGTGCCAGTAGTATAGAGGGCTATGGCTACACCTTC. It codes for CASSIEGYGYTF. The variable domain in full, with the rest retrieved from reference TRBV19 and TRBJ1-2, is DGGITQSPKYLFRKEGQNVTLSCEQNLNHDAMYWYRQDPGQGLRLIYYSQIVNDFQKGDIAEGYSVSREKKESFPLTVTSAQKNPTAFYLCASSIEGYGYTFGSGTRLTVV.